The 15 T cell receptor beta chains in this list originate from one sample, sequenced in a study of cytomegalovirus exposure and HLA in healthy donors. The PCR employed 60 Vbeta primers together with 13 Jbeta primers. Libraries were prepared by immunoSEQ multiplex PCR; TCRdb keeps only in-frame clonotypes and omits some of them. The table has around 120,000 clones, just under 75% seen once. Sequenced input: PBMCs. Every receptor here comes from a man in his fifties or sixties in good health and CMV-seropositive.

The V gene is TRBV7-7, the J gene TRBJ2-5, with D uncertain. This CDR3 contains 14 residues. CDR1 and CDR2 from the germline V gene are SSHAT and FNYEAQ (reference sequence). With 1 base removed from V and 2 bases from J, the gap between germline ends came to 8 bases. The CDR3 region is CASSLVSRQETQYF. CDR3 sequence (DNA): TGTGCCAGCAGCTTAGTAAGCAGGCAAGAGACCCAGTACTTC. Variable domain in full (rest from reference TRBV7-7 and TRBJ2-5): GAGVSQSPRYKVTKRGQDVTLRCDPISSHATLYWYQQALGQGPEFLTYFNYEAQPDKSGLPSDRFSAERPEGSISTLTIQRTEQRDSAMYRCASSLVSRQETQYFGPGTRLLVL.

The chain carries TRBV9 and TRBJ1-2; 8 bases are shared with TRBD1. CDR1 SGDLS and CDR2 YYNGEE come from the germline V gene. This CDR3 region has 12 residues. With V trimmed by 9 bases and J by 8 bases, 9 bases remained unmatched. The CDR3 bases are TGTGCCATGAGGACAGGGCGGTGGGGCTACACCTTC. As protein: CAMRTGRWGYTF.

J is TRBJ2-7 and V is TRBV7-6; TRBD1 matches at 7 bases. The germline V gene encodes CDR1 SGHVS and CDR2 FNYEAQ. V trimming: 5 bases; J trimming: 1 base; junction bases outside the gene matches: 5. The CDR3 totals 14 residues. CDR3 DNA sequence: TGTGCCAGCAGCCTCCGGGACAGTTCCTACGAGCAGTACTTC. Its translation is CASSLRDSSYEQYF.

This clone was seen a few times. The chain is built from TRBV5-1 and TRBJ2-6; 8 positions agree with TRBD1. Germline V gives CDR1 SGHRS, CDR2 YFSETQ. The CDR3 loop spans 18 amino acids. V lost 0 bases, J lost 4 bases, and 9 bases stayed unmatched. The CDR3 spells CASSLEGQGASGANVLTF. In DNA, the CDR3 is TGCGCCAGCAGCTTGGAGGGGCAGGGGGCATCGGGGGCCAACGTCCTGACTTTC.

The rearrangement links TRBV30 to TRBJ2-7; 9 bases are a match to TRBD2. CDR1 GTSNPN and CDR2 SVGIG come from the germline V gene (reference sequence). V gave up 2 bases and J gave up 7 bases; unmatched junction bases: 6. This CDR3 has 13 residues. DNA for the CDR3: TGTGCCTGGAGTCTGGCGGGAGGGGATGAGCAGTACTTC. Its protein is CAWSLAGGDEQYF.

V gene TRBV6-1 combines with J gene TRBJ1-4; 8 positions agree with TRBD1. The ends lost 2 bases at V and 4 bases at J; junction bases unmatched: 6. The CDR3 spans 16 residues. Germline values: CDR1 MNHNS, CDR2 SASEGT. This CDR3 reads CASSESIGQGNEKLFF. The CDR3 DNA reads TGTGCCAGCAGTGAAAGTATCGGACAGGGTAATGAAAAACTGTTTTTT.

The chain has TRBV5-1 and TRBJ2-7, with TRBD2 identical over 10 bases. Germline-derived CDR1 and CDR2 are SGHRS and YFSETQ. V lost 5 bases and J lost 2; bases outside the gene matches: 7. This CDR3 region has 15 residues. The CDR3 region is CASRPGTSETYEQYF. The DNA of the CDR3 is TGCGCCAGCAGGCCGGGGACTAGCGAAACCTACGAGCAGTACTTC.

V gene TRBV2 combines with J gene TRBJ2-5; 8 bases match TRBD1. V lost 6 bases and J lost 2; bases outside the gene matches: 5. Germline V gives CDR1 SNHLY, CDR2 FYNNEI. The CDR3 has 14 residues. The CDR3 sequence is CASSRDRSQETQYF. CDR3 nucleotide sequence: TGTGCCAGCAGCCGGGACAGGAGTCAAGAGACCCAGTACTTC.

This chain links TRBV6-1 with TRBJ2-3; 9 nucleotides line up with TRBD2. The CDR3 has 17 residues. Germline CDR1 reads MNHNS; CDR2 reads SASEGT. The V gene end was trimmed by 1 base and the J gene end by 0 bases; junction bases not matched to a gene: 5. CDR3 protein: CASSEGGLAGSTDTQYF. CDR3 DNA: TGTGCCAGCAGTGAAGGAGGGCTAGCGGGGAGCACAGATACGCAGTATTTT.

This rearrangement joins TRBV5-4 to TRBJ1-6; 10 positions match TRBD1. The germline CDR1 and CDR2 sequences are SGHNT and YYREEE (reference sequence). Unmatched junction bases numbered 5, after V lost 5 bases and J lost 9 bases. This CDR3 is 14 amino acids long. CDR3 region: CASRSGTGVSPLHF. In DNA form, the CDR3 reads TGTGCCAGCAGGTCCGGGACAGGGGTTTCACCCCTCCACTTT.

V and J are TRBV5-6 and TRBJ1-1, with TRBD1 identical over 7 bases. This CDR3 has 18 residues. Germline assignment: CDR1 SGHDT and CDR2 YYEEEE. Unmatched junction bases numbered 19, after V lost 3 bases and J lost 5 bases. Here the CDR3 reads CASSSPRGKVYLETEAFF. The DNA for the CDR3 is TGTGCCAGCAGCTCCCCCAGGGGGAAGGTTTATCTGGAGACTGAAGCTTTCTTT.

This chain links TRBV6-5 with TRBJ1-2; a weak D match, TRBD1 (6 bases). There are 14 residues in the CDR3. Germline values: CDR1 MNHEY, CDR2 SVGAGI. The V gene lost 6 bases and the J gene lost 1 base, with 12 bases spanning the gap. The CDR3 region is CASRLSDSNYGYTF. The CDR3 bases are TGTGCCAGCAGACTCTCGGACAGTAACTATGGCTACACCTTC.

The CDR3: CASSLRGLAGTFHEQYF. In DNA form, the CDR3 reads TGCGCCAGCAGCCTACGGGGACTAGCGGGAACGTTTCACGAGCAGTACTTC. The chain links TRBV10-1 to TRBJ2-7; 13 bases line up with TRBD2. Germline trimming cut 6 bases from V and 5 bases from J; bases unmatched to any gene: 13. The germline CDR1 and CDR2 sequences are WNHNN and SYGVQD (reference sequence). CDR3 length: 17 amino acids.

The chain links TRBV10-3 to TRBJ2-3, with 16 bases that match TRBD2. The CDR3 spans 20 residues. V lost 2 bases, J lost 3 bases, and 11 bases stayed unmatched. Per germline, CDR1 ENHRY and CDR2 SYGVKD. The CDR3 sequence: CAISETLKGLAGGRTDTQYF. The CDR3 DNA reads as TGTGCCATCAGTGAGACTCTTAAGGGACTAGCGGGGGGGCGGACAGATACGCAGTATTTT.

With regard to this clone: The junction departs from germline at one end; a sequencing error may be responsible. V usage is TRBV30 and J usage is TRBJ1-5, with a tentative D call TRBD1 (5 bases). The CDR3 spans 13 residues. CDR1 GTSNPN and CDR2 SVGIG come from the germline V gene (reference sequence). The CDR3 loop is CVWGDGRNQPQHF. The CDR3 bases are TGTGTCTGGGGGGACGGGAGAAATCAGCCCCAGCATTTT.